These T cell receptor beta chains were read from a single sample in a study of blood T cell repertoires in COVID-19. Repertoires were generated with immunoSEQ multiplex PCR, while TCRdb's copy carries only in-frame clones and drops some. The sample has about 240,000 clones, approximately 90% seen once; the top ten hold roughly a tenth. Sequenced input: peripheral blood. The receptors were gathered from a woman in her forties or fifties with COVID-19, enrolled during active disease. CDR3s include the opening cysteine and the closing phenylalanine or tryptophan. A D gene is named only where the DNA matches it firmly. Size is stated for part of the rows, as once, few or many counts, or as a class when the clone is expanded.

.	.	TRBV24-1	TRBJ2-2	CATSDPRNTGELFF	TGTGCCACCAGTGATCCCCGGAACACCGGGGAGCTGTTTTTT
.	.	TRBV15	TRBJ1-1	CATSRGGIRLTEAFF	TGTGCCACCAGCAGAGGAGGGATTCGGTTGACTGAAGCTTTCTTT
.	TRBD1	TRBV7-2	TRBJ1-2	CASSLAQGGGYTF	TGTGCCAGCAGCTTAGCGCAGGGGGGTGGCTACACCTTC
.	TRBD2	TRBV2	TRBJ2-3	CARAGTSGGADTQYF	TGTGCCAGGGCCGGGACTAGCGGGGGCGCAGATACGCAGTATTTT
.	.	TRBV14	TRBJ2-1	CASSPGTGSYNEQFF	TGTGCCAGCAGCCCCGGGACTGGCTCCTACAATGAGCAGTTCTTC
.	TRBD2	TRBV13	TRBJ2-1	CASRETSGAYNEQFF	TGTGCCAGCAGGGAGACTAGCGGGGCCTACAATGAGCAGTTCTTC
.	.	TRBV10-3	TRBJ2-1	CAIRAGTDEQFF	TGTGCCATCAGGGCAGGAACCGATGAGCAGTTCTTC
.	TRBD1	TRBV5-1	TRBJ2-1	CASSYRGSLNEQFF	TGCGCCAGCAGCTACAGGGGCTCTCTCAATGAGCAGTTCTTC
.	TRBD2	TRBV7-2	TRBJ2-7	CASSLRFGEGEQYF	TGTGCCAGCAGCTTACGGTTTGGGGAGGGGGAGCAGTACTTC
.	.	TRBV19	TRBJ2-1	CASSREGGLINSGEQFF	TGTGCCAGTAGTCGAGAAGGAGGACTCATAAATAGCGGTGAGCAGTTCTTC
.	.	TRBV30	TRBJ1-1	CAWSVGVGLEAFF	TGTGCCTGGAGTGTAGGGGTCGGCCTTGAAGCTTTCTTT
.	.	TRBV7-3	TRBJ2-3	CASSLTHQRDTQYF	TGTGCCAGCAGCTTAACGCACCAGCGAGATACGCAGTATTTT
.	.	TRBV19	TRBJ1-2	CASSAGRSGYTF	TGTGCCAGTAGTGCGGGGAGATCGGGCTACACCTTC
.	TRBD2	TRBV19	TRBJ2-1	CASSAFGGGDEQFF	TGTGCCAGTAGTGCCTTCGGGGGGGGCGATGAGCAGTTCTTC
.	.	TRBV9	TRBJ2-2	CASSEGDTGELFF	TGTGCCAGCAGCGAAGGGGACACCGGGGAGCTGTTTTTT
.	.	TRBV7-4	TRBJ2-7	CASSLRPGAFPLYYEQYF	TGTGCCAGCAGCTTAAGACCAGGGGCGTTTCCCTTATACTACGAGCAGTACTTC
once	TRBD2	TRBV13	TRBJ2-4	CASSLRLAQDIQYF	TGTGCCAGCAGCCTACGACTAGCGCAGGACATTCAGTACTTC
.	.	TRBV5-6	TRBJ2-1	CASSSLRTVSSYNEQFF	TGTGCCAGCAGCTCACTTCGGACAGTAAGCTCCTACAATGAGCAGTTCTTC
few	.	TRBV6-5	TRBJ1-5	CASSYKEPQGNQPQHF	TGTGCCAGCAGTTATAAGGAACCCCAGGGCAATCAGCCCCAGCATTTT
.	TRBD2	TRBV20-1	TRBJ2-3	CSASAAGGGTDTQYF	TGCAGTGCTAGTGCGGCGGGGGGTGGAACAGATACGCAGTATTTT
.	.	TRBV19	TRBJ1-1	CASSHGQSEAFF	TGTGCCAGTAGCCACGGACAGTCTGAAGCTTTCTTT
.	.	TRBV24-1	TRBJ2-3	CATSAAGQIFTDTQYF	TGTGCCACCTCCGCGGCGGGACAGATCTTCACAGATACGCAGTATTTT
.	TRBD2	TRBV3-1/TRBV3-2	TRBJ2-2	CASSQRGISGGSGELFF	TGTGCCAGCAGCCAAAGAGGGATTTCGGGGGGTTCCGGGGAGCTGTTTTTT
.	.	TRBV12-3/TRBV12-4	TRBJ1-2	CASSFRLESGYTF	TGTGCCAGCAGTTTTAGGTTGGAGAGTGGCTACACCTTC
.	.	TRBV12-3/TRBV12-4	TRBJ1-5	CASHRDNQPQHF	TGTGCCAGCCACAGGGACAATCAGCCCCAGCATTTT
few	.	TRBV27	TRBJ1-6	CASSLSYSYNSPLHF	TGTGCCAGCAGTTTATCGTACTCCTATAATTCACCCCTCCACTTT
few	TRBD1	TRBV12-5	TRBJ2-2	CASGSKGGWNTGELFF	TGTGCTAGTGGCTCGAAAGGGGGCTGGAACACCGGGGAGCTGTTTTTT
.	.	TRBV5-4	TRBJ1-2	CASSLGGANYGYTF	TGTGCCAGCAGCTTGGGAGGAGCTAACTATGGCTACACCTTC
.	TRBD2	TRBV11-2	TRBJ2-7	CASSLAGVAGGSSSYEQYF	TGTGCCAGCAGCTTAGCTGGAGTAGCGGGGGGCTCAAGCTCCTACGAGCAGTACTTC
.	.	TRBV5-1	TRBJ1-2	CASSLAGVVNYGYTF	TGCGCCAGCAGCTTGGCAGGGGTGGTAAACTATGGCTACACCTTC
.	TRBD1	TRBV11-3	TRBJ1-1	CASSPTQGIAEAFF	TGTGCCAGCAGCCCTACACAGGGGATCGCTGAAGCTTTCTTT
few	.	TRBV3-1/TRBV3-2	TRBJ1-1	CARAHKGQSSEAFF	TGTGCCAGAGCTCATAAGGGACAAAGTAGTGAAGCTTTCTTT
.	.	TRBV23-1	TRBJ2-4	CASSQSRQLKNIQYF	TGCGCCAGCAGTCAATCGAGACAGCTCAAAAACATTCAGTACTTC
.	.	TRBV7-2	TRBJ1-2	CASSHPQGSYGYTF	TGTGCCAGCAGCCACCCCCAGGGGTCCTATGGCTACACCTTC
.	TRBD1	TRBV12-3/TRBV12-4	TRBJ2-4	CASSLFGQVQYF	TGTGCCAGCAGTTTATTCGGACAGGTTCAGTACTTC
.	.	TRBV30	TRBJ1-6	CAWSRESSYNSPLHF	TGTGCCTGGAGTCGGGAGAGCTCCTATAATTCACCCCTCCACTTT
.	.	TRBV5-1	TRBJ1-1	CASSPGVMNTEAFF	TGCGCCAGCAGCCCCGGGGTAATGAACACTGAAGCTTTCTTT
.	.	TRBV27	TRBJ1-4	CASSFSGTNEKLFF	TGTGCCAGCAGTTTTTCGGGAACTAATGAAAAACTGTTTTTT
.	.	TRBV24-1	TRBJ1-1	CATSNRLNTEAFF	TGTGCCACCAGTAACAGGCTGAACACTGAAGCTTTCTTT
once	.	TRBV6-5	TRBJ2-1	CASTAGSSYNEQFF	TGTGCCAGCACCGCGGGGAGCTCCTACAATGAGCAGTTCTTC
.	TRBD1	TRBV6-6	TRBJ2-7	CASSGQGAREQYF	TGTGCCAGCAGTGGACAGGGGGCGAGGGAGCAGTACTTC
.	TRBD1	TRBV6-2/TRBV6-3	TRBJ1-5	CASSDRGGNQPQHF	TGTGCCAGCAGTGACAGGGGTGGCAATCAGCCCCAGCATTTT
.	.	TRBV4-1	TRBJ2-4	CASSPTPNREPKNIQYF	TGCGCCAGCAGCCCTACCCCTAACAGGGAACCGAAAAACATTCAGTACTTC
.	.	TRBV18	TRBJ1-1	CASSPLMTGPQNTEAFF	TGTGCCAGCTCACCACTGATGACAGGACCGCAGAACACTGAAGCTTTCTTT
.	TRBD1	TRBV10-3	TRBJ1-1	CAISESGDRDGAFF	TGTGCCATCAGTGAGTCGGGGGACAGGGACGGAGCTTTCTTT
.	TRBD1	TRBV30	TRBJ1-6	CAWRGTGYSPLHF	TGTGCCTGGAGGGGGACAGGGTATTCACCCCTCCACTTT
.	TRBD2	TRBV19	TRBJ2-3	CASSILAGGAGTDTQYF	TGTGCCAGTAGTATCTTAGCGGGGGGGGCGGGCACAGATACGCAGTATTTT
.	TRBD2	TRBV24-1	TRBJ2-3	CATSDSVAGSQSDTQYF	TGTGCCACCAGTGACAGTGTAGCGGGATCACAGTCAGATACGCAGTATTTT
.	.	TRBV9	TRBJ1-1	CASSVEAGMTEAFF	TGTGCCAGCAGCGTAGAGGCCGGGATGACTGAAGCTTTCTTT
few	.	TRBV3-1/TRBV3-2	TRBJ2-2	CASSQESRTGELFF	TGTGCCAGCAGCCAAGAATCGAGGACCGGGGAGCTGTTTTTT
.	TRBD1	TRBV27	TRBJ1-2	CASSLAGTEVTYGYTF	TGTGCCAGCAGTCTTGCCGGGACAGAGGTGACCTATGGCTACACCTTC
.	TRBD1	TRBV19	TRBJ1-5	CASTGTGKQPQHF	TGTGCCAGTACCGGGACAGGAAAACAGCCCCAGCATTTT
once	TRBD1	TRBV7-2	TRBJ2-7	CASSSSTGGAGYEQYF	TGTGCCAGCAGCTCCTCGACAGGGGGAGCGGGTTACGAGCAGTACTTC